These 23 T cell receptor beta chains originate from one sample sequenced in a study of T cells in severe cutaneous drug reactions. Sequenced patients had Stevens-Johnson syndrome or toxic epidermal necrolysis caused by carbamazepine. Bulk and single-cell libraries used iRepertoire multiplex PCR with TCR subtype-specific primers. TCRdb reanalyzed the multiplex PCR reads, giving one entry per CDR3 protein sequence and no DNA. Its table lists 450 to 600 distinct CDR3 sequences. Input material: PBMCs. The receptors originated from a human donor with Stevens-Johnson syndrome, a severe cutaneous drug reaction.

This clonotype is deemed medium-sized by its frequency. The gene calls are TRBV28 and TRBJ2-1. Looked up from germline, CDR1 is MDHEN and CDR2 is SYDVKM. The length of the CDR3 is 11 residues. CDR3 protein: CASSYPNEQFF.

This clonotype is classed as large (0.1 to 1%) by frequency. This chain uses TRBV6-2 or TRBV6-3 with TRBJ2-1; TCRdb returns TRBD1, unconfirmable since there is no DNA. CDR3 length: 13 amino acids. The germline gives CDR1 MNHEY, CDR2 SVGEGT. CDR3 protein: CASNNEQGNEQFF.

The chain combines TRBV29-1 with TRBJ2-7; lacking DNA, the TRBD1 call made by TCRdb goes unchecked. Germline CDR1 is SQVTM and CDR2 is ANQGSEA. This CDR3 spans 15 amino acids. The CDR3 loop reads CSVTRRQGADYEQYF.

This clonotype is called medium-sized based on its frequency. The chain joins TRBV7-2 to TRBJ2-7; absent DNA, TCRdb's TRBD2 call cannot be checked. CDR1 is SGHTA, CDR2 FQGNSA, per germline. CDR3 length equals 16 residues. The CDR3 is CASSPSGMPIPYEQYF. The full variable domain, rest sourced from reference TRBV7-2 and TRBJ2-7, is GAGVSQSPSNKVTEKGKDVELRCDPISGHTALYWYRQSLGQGLEFLIYFQGNSAPDKSGLPSDRFSAERTGGSVSTLTIQRTQQEDSAVYLCASSPSGMPIPYEQYFGPGTRLTVT.

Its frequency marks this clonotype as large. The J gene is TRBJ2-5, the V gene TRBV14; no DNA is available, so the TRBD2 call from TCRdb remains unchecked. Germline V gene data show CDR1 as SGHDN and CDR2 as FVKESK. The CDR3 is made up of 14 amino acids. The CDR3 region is CASSRTGPVATQYF.

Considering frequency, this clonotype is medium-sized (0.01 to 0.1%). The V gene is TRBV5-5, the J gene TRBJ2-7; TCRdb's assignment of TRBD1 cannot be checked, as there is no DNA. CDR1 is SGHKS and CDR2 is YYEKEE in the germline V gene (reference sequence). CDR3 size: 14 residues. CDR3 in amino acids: CASSFGTGGYEQYF.

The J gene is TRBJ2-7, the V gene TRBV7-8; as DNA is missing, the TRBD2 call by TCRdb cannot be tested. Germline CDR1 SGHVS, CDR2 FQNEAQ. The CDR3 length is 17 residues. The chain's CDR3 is CASSPSSFASGSGEQYF. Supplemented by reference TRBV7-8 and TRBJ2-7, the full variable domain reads GAGVSQSPRYKVAKRGQDVALRCDPISGHVSLFWYQQALGQGPEFLTYFQNEAQLDKSGLPSDRFFAERPEGSVSTLKIQRTQQEDSAVYLCASSPSSFASGSGEQYFGPGTRLTVT.

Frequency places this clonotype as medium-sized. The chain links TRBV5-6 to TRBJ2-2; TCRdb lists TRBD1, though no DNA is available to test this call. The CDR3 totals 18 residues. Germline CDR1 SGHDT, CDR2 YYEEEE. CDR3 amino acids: CASSLGLPKDRDFGELFF.

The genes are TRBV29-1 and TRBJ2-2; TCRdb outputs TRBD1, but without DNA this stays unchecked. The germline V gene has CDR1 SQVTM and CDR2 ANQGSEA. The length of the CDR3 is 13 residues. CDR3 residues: CSLRELGTGELFF.

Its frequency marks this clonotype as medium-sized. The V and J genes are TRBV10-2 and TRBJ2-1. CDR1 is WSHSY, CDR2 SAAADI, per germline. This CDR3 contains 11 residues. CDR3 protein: CASSELDEQFF.

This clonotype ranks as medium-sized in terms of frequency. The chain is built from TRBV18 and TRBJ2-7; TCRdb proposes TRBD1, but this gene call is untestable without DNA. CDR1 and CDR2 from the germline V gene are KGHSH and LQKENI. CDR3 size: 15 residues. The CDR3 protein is CASSPEAGPAYEQYF.

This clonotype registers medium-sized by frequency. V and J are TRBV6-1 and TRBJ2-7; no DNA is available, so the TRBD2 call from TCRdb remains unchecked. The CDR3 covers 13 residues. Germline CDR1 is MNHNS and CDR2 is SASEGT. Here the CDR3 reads CASQGLVLYEQYF.

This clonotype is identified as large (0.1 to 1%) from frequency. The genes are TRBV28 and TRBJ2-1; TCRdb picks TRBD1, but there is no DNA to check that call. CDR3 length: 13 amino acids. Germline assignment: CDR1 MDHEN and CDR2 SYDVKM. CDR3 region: CANPDRADNEQFF. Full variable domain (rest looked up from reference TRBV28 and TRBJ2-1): DVKVTQSSRYLVKRTGEKVFLECVQDMDHENMFWYRQDPGLGLRLIYFSYDVKMKEKGDIPEGYSVSREKKERFSLILESASTNQTSMYLCANPDRADNEQFFGPGTRLTVL.

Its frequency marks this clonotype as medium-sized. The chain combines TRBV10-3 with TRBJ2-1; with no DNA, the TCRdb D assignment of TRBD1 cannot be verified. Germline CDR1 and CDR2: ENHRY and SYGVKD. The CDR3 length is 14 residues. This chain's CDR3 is CAITRDRDQNEQFF.

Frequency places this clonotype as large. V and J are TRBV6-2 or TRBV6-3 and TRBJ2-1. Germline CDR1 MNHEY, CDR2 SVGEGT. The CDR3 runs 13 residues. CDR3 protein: CAITTPGDGEQFF.

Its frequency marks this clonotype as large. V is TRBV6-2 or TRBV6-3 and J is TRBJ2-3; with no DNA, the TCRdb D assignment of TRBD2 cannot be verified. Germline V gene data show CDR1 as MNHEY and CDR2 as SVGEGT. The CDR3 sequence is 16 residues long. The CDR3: CASSWGLAMRADTQYF.

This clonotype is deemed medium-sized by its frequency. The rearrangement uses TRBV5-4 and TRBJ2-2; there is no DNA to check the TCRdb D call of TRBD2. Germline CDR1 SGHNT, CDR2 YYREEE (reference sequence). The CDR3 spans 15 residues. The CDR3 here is CASSFTSGNTGELFF.

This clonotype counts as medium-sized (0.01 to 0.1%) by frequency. This chain's CDR3 is CASSSGQARAGQETQYF. The V gene is TRBV19, the J gene TRBJ2-5; the TCRdb D gene call, TRBD1, has no DNA to confirm it. Germline CDR1 reads LNHDA; CDR2 reads SQIVND (reference sequence). CDR3 length: 17 amino acids.

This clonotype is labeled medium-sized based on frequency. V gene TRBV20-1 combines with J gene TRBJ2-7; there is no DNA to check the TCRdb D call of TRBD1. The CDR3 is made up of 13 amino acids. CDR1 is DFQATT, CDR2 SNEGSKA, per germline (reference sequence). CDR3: CSARDLRGYEQYF.

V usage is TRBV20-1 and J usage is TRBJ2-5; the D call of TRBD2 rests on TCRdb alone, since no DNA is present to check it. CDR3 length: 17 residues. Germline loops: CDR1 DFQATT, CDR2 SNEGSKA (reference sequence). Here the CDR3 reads CSARDLLAGGYQETQYF.

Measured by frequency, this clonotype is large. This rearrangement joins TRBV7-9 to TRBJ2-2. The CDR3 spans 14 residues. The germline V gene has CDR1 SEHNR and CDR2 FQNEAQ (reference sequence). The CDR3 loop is CASSSWNFAGELFF.

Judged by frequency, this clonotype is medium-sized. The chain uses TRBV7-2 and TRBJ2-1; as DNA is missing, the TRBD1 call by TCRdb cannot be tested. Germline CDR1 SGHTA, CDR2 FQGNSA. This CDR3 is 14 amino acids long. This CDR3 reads CASSSWTGGNEQFF.

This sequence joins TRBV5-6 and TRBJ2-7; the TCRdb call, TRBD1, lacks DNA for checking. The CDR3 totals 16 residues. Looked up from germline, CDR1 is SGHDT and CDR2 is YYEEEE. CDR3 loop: CASSARAGVIPYEQYF.